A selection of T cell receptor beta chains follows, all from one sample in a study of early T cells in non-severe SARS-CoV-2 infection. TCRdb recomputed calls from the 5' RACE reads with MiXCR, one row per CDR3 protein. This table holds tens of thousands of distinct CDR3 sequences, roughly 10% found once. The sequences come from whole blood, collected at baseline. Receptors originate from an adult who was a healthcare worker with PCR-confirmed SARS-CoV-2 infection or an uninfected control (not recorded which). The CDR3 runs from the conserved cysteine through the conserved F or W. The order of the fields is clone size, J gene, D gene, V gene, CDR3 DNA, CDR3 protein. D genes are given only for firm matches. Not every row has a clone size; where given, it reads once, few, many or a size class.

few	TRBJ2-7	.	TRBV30	TGTGCCTGGAGTGAAGGGGTTCGAGACGAGCAGTACTTC	CAWSEGVRDEQYF
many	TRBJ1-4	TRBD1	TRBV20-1	TGCAGTGCTAGAAGGGTGGGGACAGCAGCTAATGAAAAACTGTTTTTT	CSARRVGTAANEKLFF
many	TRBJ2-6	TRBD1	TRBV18	TGTGCCAGCTCCGGGACAGGGTCTGGGGCCAACGTCCTGACTTTC	CASSGTGSGANVLTF
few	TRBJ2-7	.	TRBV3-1	TGTGCCAGCAGCACAGGACTCGTGTCCCACGAGCAGTACTTC	CASSTGLVSHEQYF
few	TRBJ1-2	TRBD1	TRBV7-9	TGTGCCAGCAGCTTTTTATCAGGGGGCGCAGGCTATGGCTACACCTTC	CASSFLSGGAGYGYTF
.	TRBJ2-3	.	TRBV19	TGTGCCAGTAGTCCCCGACTAGGAAGCACAGATACGCAGTATTTT	CASSPRLGSTDTQYF
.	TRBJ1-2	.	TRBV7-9	TGTGCCAGCAGCTTAGTAGCTGACGGCCAAGCTACACCCTTC	CASSLVADGQATPF
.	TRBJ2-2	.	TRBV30	TGTGCCTGGAGTGCGGGACTGACTAACGGGGAGCTGTTTTTT	CAWSAGLTNGELFF
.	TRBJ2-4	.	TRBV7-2	TGTGCCAGCAGCTGGGGAGCAAACACAAACATTCAGTACTTC	CASSWGANTNIQYF
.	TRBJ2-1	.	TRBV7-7	TGTGCTAGCAGCGCTAATCTATGGGGTGAGCAGTTCTTC	CASSANLWGEQFF
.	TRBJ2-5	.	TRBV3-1	TGTGCCAGCAGCCAAAACTTCCGGGAGCAAGAGACCCAGTACTTC	CASSQNFREQETQYF
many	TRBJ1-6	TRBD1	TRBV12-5	TGTGCTAGTGGCCCAGACGGACAGGGTAATTCACCCCTCCACTTT	CASGPDGQGNSPLHF
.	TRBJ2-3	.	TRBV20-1	TGCAGTGCCCAATGGGCCACTAGCACAGATACGCAGTATTTT	CSAQWATSTDTQYF
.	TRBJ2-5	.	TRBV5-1	TGCGCCAGCAGCCGCGGGACAGACCAAGAGACCCAGTACTTC	CASSRGTDQETQYF
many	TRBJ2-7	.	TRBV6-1	TGTGCCAGCAGTGAACAGGGGTACTCCTACGAGCAGTACTTC	CASSEQGYSYEQYF
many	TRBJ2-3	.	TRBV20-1	TGCAGTGCTAGAGAGGGGGCGGATACGCAGTATTTT	CSAREGADTQYF
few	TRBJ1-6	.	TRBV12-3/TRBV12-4	TGTGCCAGCAGTTTGTCGGAAACTAGGCCCCTCCACTTT	CASSLSETRPLHF
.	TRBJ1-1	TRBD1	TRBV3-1	TGTGCCAGCAGCCAAAACAGGGGACGCACTGAAGCTTTCTTT	CASSQNRGRTEAFF
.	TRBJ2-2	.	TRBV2	TGTGCCAGCAGTGACGGCCACATGACCGGGGAGCTGTTTTTT	CASSDGHMTGELFF
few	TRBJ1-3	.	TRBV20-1	TGCAGTGCCCCCGGGGACTCTGGAAACACCATATATTTT	CSAPGDSGNTIYF